Listed below are T cell receptor beta chains from one sample, sequenced in a study of T-cell reconstitution after alpha-beta-depleted transplantation in children. TCRdb recomputed calls from the PCR reads with MiXCR, one row per CDR3 protein. The data contain 350,000 to 400,000 distinct CDR3 sequences, 20% of them singletons. Sequenced material: PBMCs from the stem cell graft donor, taken from the stem cell graft. The receptors shown here come from a human donor who donated a stem cell graft to a child with acute myeloid leukemia. Each CDR3 is given with its conserved first and last residue. Fields, in order: V gene, D gene, clone size, J gene, CDR3 protein, CDR3 DNA. The D gene is left open where the match is weak. Clone size appears in some rows only: once, few, many, or a class for an expanded clone.

v_call: TRBV6-5; d_call: NA; clone_size: NA; j_call: TRBJ2-1; cdr3_aa: CASRRDRVEFF; cdr3_nt: TGTGCCAGCAGGCGCGACCGTGTGGAGTTCTTC
v_call: TRBV7-2; d_call: TRBD2; clone_size: few; j_call: TRBJ2-1; cdr3_aa: CASSLGLARYNEQFF; cdr3_nt: TGTGCCAGCAGCCTGGGACTAGCACGGTACAATGAGCAGTTCTTC
v_call: TRBV5-1; d_call: NA; clone_size: few; j_call: TRBJ2-7; cdr3_aa: CASSLVQGVYEQYF; cdr3_nt: TGCGCCAGCAGCTTGGTACAGGGAGTCTACGAGCAGTACTTC
v_call: TRBV5-1; d_call: TRBD1; clone_size: NA; j_call: TRBJ1-1; cdr3_aa: CASSPAGQGAWDTEAFF; cdr3_nt: TGCGCCAGCAGCCCCGCGGGACAGGGGGCTTGGGACACTGAAGCTTTCTTT
v_call: TRBV7-9; d_call: TRBD1; clone_size: NA; j_call: TRBJ2-7; cdr3_aa: CASSNRDRGVF; cdr3_nt: TGTGCCAGCAGCAACCGGGACAGGGGTGTATTC
v_call: TRBV29-1; d_call: NA; clone_size: many; j_call: TRBJ1-2; cdr3_aa: CSVWTPTPNYGYTF; cdr3_nt: TGCAGCGTCTGGACTCCTACGCCTAACTATGGCTACACCTTC
v_call: TRBV7-6; d_call: NA; clone_size: NA; j_call: TRBJ1-3; cdr3_aa: CASSISLLGTISGNTIYF; cdr3_nt: TGTGCCAGCAGCATTTCGCTTTTGGGGACGATCTCTGGAAACACCATATATTTT
v_call: TRBV7-2; d_call: NA; clone_size: few; j_call: TRBJ2-1; cdr3_aa: CASSPGPPPYNEQFF; cdr3_nt: TGTGCCAGCAGCCCGGGACCCCCGCCCTACAATGAGCAGTTCTTC
v_call: TRBV4-3; d_call: NA; clone_size: few; j_call: TRBJ2-3; cdr3_aa: CASSQDGGLDTQYF; cdr3_nt: TGCGCCAGCAGCCAAGATGGGGGCTTGGATACGCAGTATTTT
v_call: TRBV3-1; d_call: NA; clone_size: NA; j_call: TRBJ2-5; cdr3_aa: CASSQDHLGQETQYF; cdr3_nt: TGTGCCAGCAGCCAAGATCATCTAGGACAAGAGACCCAGTACTTC
v_call: TRBV28; d_call: NA; clone_size: NA; j_call: TRBJ2-1; cdr3_aa: CASSPRFHPNEQFF; cdr3_nt: TGTGCCAGCAGTCCCCGTTTTCACCCCAATGAGCAGTTCTTC
v_call: TRBV27; d_call: NA; clone_size: NA; j_call: TRBJ2-1; cdr3_aa: CASSHNGGPYNEQFF; cdr3_nt: TGTGCCAGCAGTCATAACGGGGGCCCCTACAATGAGCAGTTCTTC
v_call: TRBV6-2/TRBV6-3; d_call: TRBD2; clone_size: few; j_call: TRBJ2-1; cdr3_aa: CASCSGTSGRDEQFF; cdr3_nt: TGTGCCAGCTGCTCCGGGACTAGCGGGAGAGATGAGCAGTTCTTC
v_call: TRBV6-5; d_call: NA; clone_size: NA; j_call: TRBJ2-1; cdr3_aa: CASSSSGTAGNEQFF; cdr3_nt: TGTGCCAGCAGCTCGTCAGGGACGGCTGGCAATGAGCAGTTCTTC
v_call: TRBV9; d_call: NA; clone_size: few; j_call: TRBJ2-3; cdr3_aa: CASSVGTGTDTQYF; cdr3_nt: TGTGCCAGCAGCGTAGGGACAGGCACAGATACGCAGTATTTT
v_call: TRBV20-1; d_call: NA; clone_size: NA; j_call: TRBJ2-3; cdr3_aa: CSAFRPVDTQYF; cdr3_nt: TGCAGTGCTTTCCGACCAGTGGATACGCAGTATTTT
v_call: TRBV5-5; d_call: NA; clone_size: few; j_call: TRBJ2-5; cdr3_aa: CASSLTGPQETQYF; cdr3_nt: TGTGCCAGCAGCCTTACAGGGCCACAAGAGACCCAGTACTTC
v_call: TRBV12-3/TRBV12-4; d_call: TRBD2; clone_size: many; j_call: TRBJ2-1; cdr3_aa: CASGYLAGGSYNEQFF; cdr3_nt: TGTGCCAGCGGATACCTAGCGGGAGGGTCCTACAATGAGCAGTTCTTC
v_call: TRBV29-1; d_call: NA; clone_size: NA; j_call: TRBJ2-3; cdr3_aa: CSVDYGYTDTQYF; cdr3_nt: TGCAGCGTTGACTACGGATACACAGATACGCAGTATTTT
v_call: TRBV20-1; d_call: NA; clone_size: many; j_call: TRBJ2-3; cdr3_aa: CSARRGWTHTDTQYF; cdr3_nt: TGCAGTGCTAGAAGGGGATGGACACACACAGATACGCAGTATTTT
v_call: TRBV5-1; d_call: NA; clone_size: NA; j_call: TRBJ2-7; cdr3_aa: CASSLGQGWHEQYF; cdr3_nt: TGCGCCAGCAGCTTGGGGCAGGGTTGGCACGAGCAGTACTTC
v_call: TRBV7-9; d_call: NA; clone_size: NA; j_call: TRBJ2-1; cdr3_aa: CASSPSTVNEQFF; cdr3_nt: TGTGCCAGCAGCCCTTCGACCGTCAATGAGCAGTTCTTC
v_call: TRBV20-1; d_call: TRBD2; clone_size: many; j_call: TRBJ2-7; cdr3_aa: CSAIGLAGKLYEQYF; cdr3_nt: TGCAGTGCTATCGGACTAGCGGGAAAGTTGTACGAGCAGTACTTC
v_call: TRBV7-8; d_call: NA; clone_size: NA; j_call: TRBJ2-1; cdr3_aa: CASSRWGDSRTYNEQFF; cdr3_nt: TGTGCCAGCAGCCGATGGGGGGATTCGCGGACCTACAATGAGCAGTTCTTC
v_call: TRBV5-6; d_call: NA; clone_size: NA; j_call: TRBJ2-5; cdr3_aa: CASKSRETQYF; cdr3_nt: TGTGCCAGCAAGAGTCGGGAGACCCAGTACTTC
v_call: TRBV7-9; d_call: NA; clone_size: few; j_call: TRBJ2-1; cdr3_aa: CASSPGVRVSYNEQFF; cdr3_nt: TGTGCCAGCAGCCCAGGGGTTAGAGTCTCCTACAATGAGCAGTTCTTC
v_call: TRBV20-1; d_call: TRBD2; clone_size: many; j_call: TRBJ2-7; cdr3_aa: CSARGLAESSYEQYF; cdr3_nt: TGCAGTGCTAGAGGACTAGCCGAGAGCTCCTACGAGCAGTACTTC
v_call: TRBV5-6; d_call: NA; clone_size: NA; j_call: TRBJ1-4; cdr3_aa: CASSLTRLGSNEKLFF; cdr3_nt: TGTGCCAGCAGCTTGACTCGGTTGGGATCTAATGAAAAACTGTTTTTT
v_call: TRBV20-1; d_call: NA; clone_size: few; j_call: TRBJ2-7; cdr3_aa: CSATKTRRDGSYEQYF; cdr3_nt: TGCAGTGCTACGAAAACTCGCCGGGACGGCTCCTACGAGCAGTACTTC
v_call: TRBV20-1; d_call: NA; clone_size: many; j_call: TRBJ2-2; cdr3_aa: CSARELVGSMAGELFF; cdr3_nt: TGCAGTGCTAGAGAGCTAGTCGGCTCCATGGCCGGGGAGCTGTTTTTT
v_call: TRBV12-3/TRBV12-4; d_call: NA; clone_size: few; j_call: TRBJ2-1; cdr3_aa: CASTLGTYNEQFF; cdr3_nt: TGTGCCAGCACCCTAGGAACCTACAATGAGCAGTTCTTC
v_call: TRBV11-3; d_call: NA; clone_size: few; j_call: TRBJ2-1; cdr3_aa: CASSPSGVSSYNEQFF; cdr3_nt: TGTGCCAGCAGCCCAAGCGGAGTAAGCTCCTACAATGAGCAGTTCTTC
v_call: TRBV5-6; d_call: TRBD1; clone_size: few; j_call: TRBJ1-2; cdr3_aa: CASSVDRAADGYTF; cdr3_nt: TGTGCCAGCAGCGTGGACAGGGCAGCCGATGGCTACACCTTC
v_call: TRBV5-1; d_call: TRBD2; clone_size: NA; j_call: TRBJ2-2; cdr3_aa: CASRSSGRAPTGELFF; cdr3_nt: TGCGCCAGCAGATCAAGCGGGAGGGCCCCCACCGGGGAGCTGTTTTTT
v_call: TRBV20-1; d_call: NA; clone_size: NA; j_call: TRBJ2-7; cdr3_aa: CSARVWIGEQYF; cdr3_nt: TGCAGTGCTAGAGTGTGGATAGGGGAGCAGTACTTC
v_call: TRBV7-9; d_call: NA; clone_size: NA; j_call: TRBJ2-7; cdr3_aa: CASSLEFGAEPSYEQYF; cdr3_nt: TGTGCCAGCAGCTTAGAGTTTGGCGCGGAGCCCTCCTACGAGCAGTACTTC
v_call: TRBV2; d_call: NA; clone_size: few; j_call: TRBJ2-1; cdr3_aa: CASNPSPGGTYNEQFF; cdr3_nt: TGTGCCAGCAATCCTTCCCCCGGGGGAACCTACAATGAGCAGTTCTTC
v_call: TRBV4-1; d_call: TRBD2; clone_size: many; j_call: TRBJ2-7; cdr3_aa: CASSLGLAVYEQYF; cdr3_nt: TGCGCCAGCAGCTTAGGACTAGCGGTTTACGAGCAGTACTTC
v_call: TRBV20-1; d_call: TRBD2; clone_size: many; j_call: TRBJ2-1; cdr3_aa: CSLSSGSDEQFF; cdr3_nt: TGCAGTTTATCTAGCGGGAGCGATGAGCAGTTCTTC
v_call: TRBV7-9; d_call: TRBD2; clone_size: NA; j_call: TRBJ2-1; cdr3_aa: CASSPKRERRYNEQFF; cdr3_nt: TGTGCCAGCAGCCCAAAGCGGGAGAGGAGGTACAATGAGCAGTTCTTC
v_call: TRBV4-3; d_call: TRBD2; clone_size: NA; j_call: TRBJ2-3; cdr3_aa: CASSQDRRGLLTDTQYF; cdr3_nt: TGCGCCAGCAGCCAAGACCGACGGGGACTACTCACAGATACGCAGTATTTT
v_call: TRBV4-2; d_call: NA; clone_size: NA; j_call: TRBJ2-4; cdr3_aa: CASSQMDDGIQYF; cdr3_nt: TGTGCCAGCAGCCAAATGGACGACGGTATTCAGTACTTC
v_call: TRBV19; d_call: NA; clone_size: few; j_call: TRBJ2-1; cdr3_aa: CASSIYGGTNEQFF; cdr3_nt: TGTGCCAGTAGTATATATGGCGGAACGAATGAGCAGTTCTTC
v_call: TRBV7-9; d_call: NA; clone_size: many; j_call: TRBJ2-5; cdr3_aa: CASSLRDSDQETQYF; cdr3_nt: TGTGCCAGCAGCTTAAGAGACAGTGACCAAGAGACCCAGTACTTC
v_call: TRBV25-1; d_call: NA; clone_size: NA; j_call: TRBJ2-3; cdr3_aa: CASSDLGLSYTDTQYF; cdr3_nt: TGTGCCAGCAGTGACTTAGGACTAAGTTACACAGATACGCAGTATTTT
v_call: TRBV12-3/TRBV12-4; d_call: TRBD1; clone_size: many; j_call: TRBJ2-3; cdr3_aa: CASSFQGEDTQYF; cdr3_nt: TGTGCCAGCAGTTTCCAGGGGGAAGATACGCAGTATTTT
v_call: TRBV5-1; d_call: NA; clone_size: NA; j_call: TRBJ2-7; cdr3_aa: CASSLAISRGWNEQYF; cdr3_nt: TGCGCCAGCAGCTTGGCCATTAGCAGGGGCTGGAACGAGCAGTACTTC
v_call: TRBV20-1; d_call: TRBD2; clone_size: many; j_call: TRBJ2-7; cdr3_aa: CSARASGRPYEQYF; cdr3_nt: TGCAGTGCTAGAGCGAGCGGGAGGCCCTACGAGCAGTACTTC
v_call: TRBV28; d_call: NA; clone_size: NA; j_call: TRBJ2-7; cdr3_aa: CASSLDGGTVYEQYF; cdr3_nt: TGTGCCAGCAGTTTAGATGGGGGGACGGTCTACGAGCAGTACTTC
v_call: TRBV20-1; d_call: TRBD2; clone_size: NA; j_call: TRBJ2-1; cdr3_aa: CSARPGGSSYNEQFF; cdr3_nt: TGCAGTGCTAGGCCGGGGGGGAGCTCCTACAATGAGCAGTTCTTC
v_call: TRBV7-2; d_call: NA; clone_size: NA; j_call: TRBJ2-7; cdr3_aa: CASSLAGAKQYF; cdr3_nt: TGTGCCAGCAGCTTAGCGGGAGCAAAGCAGTACTTC
v_call: TRBV20-1; d_call: NA; clone_size: few; j_call: TRBJ2-7; cdr3_aa: CSARQQGLSVYEQYF; cdr3_nt: TGCAGTGCCAGACAACAGGGTTTATCGGTGTACGAGCAGTACTTC
v_call: TRBV4-3; d_call: NA; clone_size: NA; j_call: TRBJ1-2; cdr3_aa: CASSQDPQGGYGYTF; cdr3_nt: TGCGCCAGCAGCCAAGATCCCCAGGGCGGGTATGGCTACACCTTC
v_call: TRBV20-1; d_call: TRBD2; clone_size: NA; j_call: TRBJ2-1; cdr3_aa: CSARRALSGRGNEQFF; cdr3_nt: TGCAGTGCTAGAAGGGCCCTCAGCGGGAGAGGGAATGAGCAGTTCTTC
v_call: TRBV18; d_call: NA; clone_size: many; j_call: TRBJ1-1; cdr3_aa: CASSQMRSQGTGTEAFF; cdr3_nt: TGTGCCAGCTCACAAATGAGGTCCCAGGGGACGGGCACTGAAGCTTTCTTT
v_call: TRBV7-3; d_call: NA; clone_size: few; j_call: TRBJ2-3; cdr3_aa: CASSNTRQVGTDTQYF; cdr3_nt: TGTGCCAGCAGCAACACTAGGCAAGTCGGCACAGATACGCAGTATTTT
v_call: TRBV5-1; d_call: TRBD1; clone_size: NA; j_call: TRBJ1-1; cdr3_aa: CASSHPITGEVTEAFF; cdr3_nt: TGCGCCAGCAGCCACCCGATTACAGGGGAGGTGACTGAAGCTTTCTTT
v_call: TRBV4-2; d_call: NA; clone_size: many; j_call: TRBJ1-1; cdr3_aa: CASSQDPKSTEAFF; cdr3_nt: TGTGCCAGCAGCCAAGATCCCAAGAGCACTGAAGCTTTCTTT
v_call: TRBV9; d_call: TRBD2; clone_size: many; j_call: TRBJ2-1; cdr3_aa: CASSVGRATGLAGLGEQFF; cdr3_nt: TGTGCCAGCAGCGTAGGACGGGCTACGGGACTAGCGGGTCTGGGGGAGCAGTTCTTC